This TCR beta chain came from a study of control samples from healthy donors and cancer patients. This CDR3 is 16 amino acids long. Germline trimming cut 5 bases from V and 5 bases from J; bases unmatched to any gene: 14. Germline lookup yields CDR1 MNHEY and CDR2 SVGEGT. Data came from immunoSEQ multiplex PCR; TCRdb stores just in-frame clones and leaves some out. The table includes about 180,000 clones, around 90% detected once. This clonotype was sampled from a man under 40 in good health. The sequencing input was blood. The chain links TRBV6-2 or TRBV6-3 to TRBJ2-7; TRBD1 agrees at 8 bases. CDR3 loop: CASSPYGFGQGNEQYF. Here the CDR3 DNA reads TGTGCCAGCAGTCCCTATGGTTTCGGACAGGGAAACGAGCAGTACTTC.